The 26 T cell receptor beta chains in this list originate from one sample, sequenced in a study of T cell responses to AZD1222 COVID-19 vaccine. The data were produced by immunoSEQ multiplex PCR, yet TCRdb's version contains in-frame clones alone and is incomplete. The sample holds approximately 160,000 clones, roughly nine tenths seen once. Sequences were derived from peripheral blood, sampled on day 0 of AZD1222 vaccination. These receptors all stem from an adult in good health.

V gene TRBV7-9 combines with J gene TRBJ1-1; 7 nucleotides agree with TRBD1. Germline V gives CDR1 SEHNR, CDR2 FQNEAQ (reference sequence). V dropped 6 bases and J dropped 1; count of bases not matched to a gene: 5. This CDR3 is built from 14 residues. The CDR3 DNA sequence: TGTGCCAGCAGGCACAGGGGCCCGAACACTGAAGCTTTCTTT. It yields the protein CASRHRGPNTEAFF.

This clone was found once. The V and J genes are TRBV5-1 and TRBJ1-2, with a weak D call TRBD1 (6 bases). This CDR3 comprises 13 residues. Germline V gene lookup returns CDR1 SGHRS and CDR2 YFSETQ. The V end lost 4 bases, the J end lost 8 bases, and 15 bases lay between the germline ends. The CDR3 DNA reads TGCGCCAGCAGCCTAGGGGGAATCGAGGGCTACACCTTC. Translation: CASSLGGIEGYTF.

As regards this clone: The sample contains more than one DNA sequence encoding this CDR3. The rearrangement links TRBV5-1 to TRBJ1-2, with TRBD1 matching 7 bases. Germline V CDR1 and CDR2: SGHRS, YFSETQ. The CDR3 has 12 residues. V was clipped by 4 bases and J by 6 bases; unmatched bases: 3. The CDR3 DNA reads as TGCGCCAGCAGCCTAGGACAGGATGGCTACACCTTC. Translated, it gives CASSLGQDGYTF.

Concerning this clone: Other DNA sequences from this sample encode an identical CDR3 as well. J is TRBJ1-2 and V is TRBV7-3; a possible D gene is TRBD1 (5 bases). CDR1 and CDR2 (germline): SGHTA, FQGTGA. V gave up 2 bases and J gave up 8 bases, with 12 bases separating them. The CDR3 is 13 residues long. DNA of the CDR3: TGTGCCAGCAGCTTACGGGGGACTGGGGGCTACACCTTC. Translation gives CASSLRGTGGYTF.

The V call is TRBV7-2, the J call TRBJ1-6; D may be TRBD1 (5 bases). Trimming took off 2 bases at V and 8 bases at J, with 13 bases between the two ends. CDR3 size: 15 residues. CDR1 SGHTA and CDR2 FQGNSA come from the germline V gene. The CDR3: CASSLSLGDYSPLHF. CDR3 nucleotide sequence: TGTGCCAGCAGCTTAAGTCTGGGGGACTATTCACCCCTCCACTTT. The full variable domain, in which reference TRBV7-2 and TRBJ1-6 provide the parts outside the CDR3, is GAGVSQSPSNKVTEKGKDVELRCDPISGHTALYWYRQSLGQGLEFLIYFQGNSAPDKSGLPSDRFSAERTGGSVSTLTIQRTQQEDSAVYLCASSLSLGDYSPLHFGNGTRLTVT.

The chain joins TRBV4-2 to TRBJ2-7; TRBD2 aligns across 8 bases. CDR1 is LGHNA and CDR2 is YNFKEQ in the germline V gene. The V gene end was trimmed by 1 base and the J gene end by 0 bases; junction bases not matched to a gene: 5. This CDR3 has 16 residues. CDR3 protein: CASSQASGTSSYEQYF. DNA of the CDR3: TGTGCCAGCAGCCAAGCCTCCGGGACTAGCTCCTACGAGCAGTACTTC.

The chain uses TRBV18 and TRBJ1-3; TRBD1 might be the D (5 bases). Germline values: CDR1 KGHSH, CDR2 LQKENI. Trimming left V 3 bases short and J 0 bases short, with 15 bases between. The CDR3 extends over 17 amino acids. In DNA, the CDR3 is TGTGCCAGCTCACCGTTGAGTAAGGGGAACTCTGGAAACACCATATATTTT. It codes for CASSPLSKGNSGNTIYF.

This clone was counted a few times. The V gene is TRBV5-1, the J gene TRBJ1-2, with TRBD1 identical over 7 bases. The CDR3 runs to 13 residues. In germline, CDR1 is SGHRS, CDR2 YFSETQ. The ends lost 6 bases at V and 7 bases at J; junction bases unmatched: 9. This CDR3 is CASNPRGPGGYTF. The CDR3, as DNA: TGCGCCAGCAACCCAAGGGGGCCCGGTGGCTACACCTTC.

The chain recombines TRBV29-1 with TRBJ1-5; TRBD1 is a possible D gene (5 bases). Germline loops: CDR1 SQVTM, CDR2 ANQGSEA. The CDR3 contains 14 residues. Between the trimmed V and J ends, which lost 6 bases and 4 bases, there was a span of 16 bases. The CDR3, as DNA: TGCAGCGTAAGAGGTGCAGGGCTGAATCAGCCCCAGCATTTT. Residues: CSVRGAGLNQPQHF.

CDR3 region: CASSPIGAPTEAFF. CDR3 bases: TGTGCCAGCAGCCCTATCGGCGCCCCCACTGAAGCTTTCTTT. The chain recombines TRBV9 with TRBJ1-1; D not resolved. Per the germline V gene, CDR1 is SGDLS and CDR2 is YYNGEE. This CDR3 region has 14 residues. V dropped 4 bases and J dropped 4 bases, with 14 bases sitting between them.

The DNA for the CDR3 is TGTGCCAGCAGCTTAGCGGACAGTCTAGAGACCCAGTACTTC. Amino acids: CASSLADSLETQYF. The chain recombines TRBV11-2 with TRBJ2-5, with a tentative D call TRBD1 (6 bases). V gave up 1 base and J gave up 4 bases, with 10 bases separating them. This CDR3 contains 14 residues. CDR1 is SGHAT, CDR2 FQNNGV, per germline.

The genes are TRBV5-6 and TRBJ1-4; the D gene is possibly TRBD1 (5 bases). The germline V gene encodes CDR1 SGHDT and CDR2 YYEEEE. CDR3 size: 13 residues. The V end was cut by 1 base, the J end by 8 bases, with 9 bases between. CDR3 sequence reads: CASSLQGFEKLFF. In DNA, the CDR3 is TGTGCCAGCAGCTTGCAGGGCTTCGAAAAACTGTTTTTT.

The table lists this clone with a count of one. The V call is TRBV28, the J call TRBJ1-2, with 7 positions matching TRBD1. The germline V gene encodes CDR1 MDHEN and CDR2 SYDVKM. The CDR3 runs 13 residues. V was pared by 4 bases and J by 4 bases, with 3 bases of the junction left unmatched. Written as DNA, the CDR3 is TGTGCCAGCAGTTGGGGACAGCTCTATGGCTACACCTTC. Protein product: CASSWGQLYGYTF.

V and J are TRBV11-2 and TRBJ2-1; 9 bases are a match to TRBD2. This CDR3 is built from 15 residues. Germline V CDR1 and CDR2: SGHAT, FQNNGV. The V segment lost 8 bases and the J segment 3 bases; nucleotides outside the gene matches: 8. The CDR3 nucleotides are TGTGCCAGCGGACCTATAGCGGGAGACTACAATGAGCAGTTCTTC. This gives the protein CASGPIAGDYNEQFF.

The V gene is TRBV5-6, the J gene TRBJ1-2; D unclear. CDR3 length: 13 amino acids. V lost 4 bases, J lost 2 bases, and 9 bases lay in between. Germline-derived CDR1 and CDR2 are SGHDT and YYEEEE. CDR3 region: CASSSIGNYGYTF. CDR3 sequence (DNA): TGTGCCAGCAGCAGCATCGGGAACTATGGCTACACCTTC.

The chain uses TRBV28 and TRBJ1-2; no definite D call. The CDR3 contains 13 residues. V lost 6 bases to trimming and J lost 3 bases, with 11 bases between them. The germline V gene has CDR1 MDHEN and CDR2 SYDVKM. CDR3 nucleotide sequence: TGTGCCAGCAGCCCACCGAACCACTATGGCTACACCTTC. It encodes CASSPPNHYGYTF.

This clone was detected a few times. This sequence joins TRBV7-9 and TRBJ2-7; 8 bases map to TRBD1. CDR1 is SEHNR and CDR2 is FQNEAQ in the germline V gene (reference sequence). The CDR3 totals 13 residues. Trimming cost V 4 bases and J 2 bases; bases outside gene matches: 1. The CDR3 sequence is CASSWDRTYEQYF. The CDR3 DNA sequence: TGTGCCAGCAGCTGGGACAGGACCTACGAGCAGTACTTC. The complete variable domain, with remaining parts taken from reference TRBV7-9 and TRBJ2-7, reads DTGVSQNPRHKITKRGQNVTFRCDPISEHNRLYWYRQTLGQGPEFLTYFQNEAQLEKSRLLSDRFSAERPKGSFSTLEIQRTEQGDSAMYLCASSWDRTYEQYFGPGTRLTVT.

The J gene is TRBJ1-2, the V gene TRBV9; possibly TRBD1 for D (6 bases). The CDR3 is 13 residues long. CDR1 and CDR2 from the germline V gene are SGDLS and YYNGEE. Trimming removed 7 bases from V and 5 bases from J, with 15 bases in between. CDR3 region: CASEGHGSYGYTF. In DNA form, the CDR3 reads TGTGCCAGCGAGGGACACGGTTCGTATGGCTACACCTTC.

This sequence joins TRBV15 and TRBJ2-1; the match to TRBD2 covers 11 bases. CDR1 is LNHNV and CDR2 is YYDKDF in the germline V gene (reference sequence). The CDR3 has 14 amino acids. J was trimmed by 7 bases and V by 9 bases; bases with no gene match: 8. This CDR3 is CATDSGGARNEQFF. The CDR3, as DNA: TGTGCCACTGATAGCGGGGGGGCTAGAAATGAGCAGTTCTTC.

The CDR3 DNA follows: TGTGCCAGCAGCTTGGAACCGGCCCGGGCCTACGAGCAGTACTTC. Amino acids: CASSLEPARAYEQYF. The chain carries TRBV5-4 and TRBJ2-7; D unclear. The length of the CDR3 is 15 residues. Germline CDR1 reads SGHNT; CDR2 reads YYREEE (reference sequence). Trimming took off 0 bases at V and 2 bases at J, with 12 bases between the two ends.

The chain recombines TRBV5-4 with TRBJ2-5; 12 bases are a match to TRBD1. Per germline, CDR1 SGHNT and CDR2 YYREEE (reference sequence). The junction had 7 bases not matched to a gene; V was cut back by 4 bases and J by 3 bases. This CDR3 contains 16 residues. CDR3 in amino acids: CASSGTGTGGEETQYF. The CDR3 region has the DNA TGTGCCAGCAGCGGAACCGGGACAGGGGGCGAAGAGACCCAGTACTTC.

This sequence joins TRBV5-4 and TRBJ2-1; the match to TRBD1 covers 7 bases. This CDR3 is built from 17 residues. The junction had 13 bases not matched to a gene; V was cut back by 3 bases and J by 4 bases. CDR1 SGHNT and CDR2 YYREEE come from the germline V gene (reference sequence). CDR3 DNA: TGTGCCAGCAGCTCCTCGACAGGGTCGGTGTTATACAATGAGCAGTTCTTC. Encoded protein: CASSSSTGSVLYNEQFF.

The chain links TRBV2 to TRBJ2-7, with a possible D match to TRBD2 (6 bases). Germline CDR1 SNHLY, CDR2 FYNNEI. Trimming took 4 bases from V and 6 from J, leaving 16 bases between them. CDR3 length equals 14 residues. The DNA for the CDR3 is TGTGCCAGCAGTGTAGCACTAGCAGCCGCCGAGCAGTACTTC. Translation gives CASSVALAAAEQYF.

This clone was observed once. The chain combines TRBV5-1 with TRBJ2-3; possibly TRBD2 for D (5 bases). V gave up 1 base and J gave up 5 bases, with 17 bases separating them. This CDR3 is built from 16 residues. Germline values: CDR1 SGHRS, CDR2 YFSETQ. CDR3 coding DNA: TGCGCCAGCAGCTTGCCGTCCGGACTTGGTAAAGATACGCAGTATTTT. It translates to CASSLPSGLGKDTQYF. The full variable domain, with the rest looked up from reference TRBV5-1 and TRBJ2-3, is KAGVTQTPRYLIKTRGQQVTLSCSPISGHRSVSWYQQTPGQGLQFLFEYFSETQRNKGNFPGRFSGRQFSNSRSEMNVSTLELGDSALYLCASSLPSGLGKDTQYFGPGTRLTVL.

The chain joins TRBV11-3 to TRBJ1-6; no clear D. The germline gives CDR1 SGHNT, CDR2 YENEEA. V lost 1 base and J lost 10, with 5 bases in between. The CDR3 sequence is 12 residues long. CDR3 sequence reads: CASSLVGSPLHF. The CDR3 bases are TGTGCCAGCAGCTTAGTAGGGTCACCCCTCCACTTT.

The chain combines TRBV7-3 with TRBJ1-1, with 7 bases that match TRBD1. V shed 0 bases, J shed 1 base, and the junction held 5 bases outside the gene matches. CDR1 SGHTA and CDR2 FQGTGA come from the germline V gene. This CDR3 has 16 amino acids. CDR3: CASSLTFRTGNTEAFF. The CDR3, as DNA: TGTGCCAGCAGCTTAACGTTTAGGACAGGGAACACTGAAGCTTTCTTT.